This record covers a single T cell receptor beta chain. This clonotype has just one count. The antigen it binds to is not known. No qualities accompany the bases; no much larger clone lies one base away. A solitary read yields weak support. This sample is part of a study of CD8 T cells in ankylosing spondylitis (dated by TCRdb to the late 2010s). The study in broad terms: The study profiled T cell receptor beta repertoires in healthy donors and ankylosing spondylitis patients to find disease-linked TCR variants. The full study cohort comprised around 25 ankylosing spondylitis patients and 110 or so healthy donors. Peripheral blood was sampled, and synovial fluid was also collected from ankylosing spondylitis patients. The investigation overall reported the following: Blood from ankylosing spondylitis patients appeared to be characterized by a TCR beta motif made up of fewer than ten highly homologous amino acid variants. Some of the motif variants had been reported before in the synovial fluid and blood of reactive arthritis patients, a finding that suggests common disease-initiation mechanisms. The disease-linked clones were reported as significantly enriched in matched synovial fluid samples from ankylosing spondylitis patients. The disease-linked clones showed a CD8+ phenotype and occurred at relatively low frequencies in peripheral blood.

V lost 1 base and J lost 1 base; the stretch between them is 10 bases long. The CDR3 numbers 15 residues from cysteine through phenylalanine. Only the CDR3 region is kept as DNA, spanning 45 bases read in frame from base 1. In the germline V gene, CDR1 corresponds to LGHNA and CDR2 to YNFKEQ. Data came from an Illumina HiSeq 2500. TCR beta libraries were prepared by quantitative 5'-RACE with molecular barcodes. In the paper's pipeline: A new computational method, built on a probabilistic model of VDJ rearrangement, was used to identify disease-linked TCR variants. The raw public data were reprocessed by TCRdb itself: fastp quality trimming at Q25, MiXCR clonotype calling, in-frame beta chains only. For every CDR3 protein sequence, its rows merge into one entry that carries the most common genes and DNA. The V and J calls follow TCRdb's processing rather than the paper's. This sample holds about 340,000 distinct CDR3 sequences; over 12% were observed only once. The ten largest clones capture 0.9% to 1.2% of the sample.

The rearranged segments are TRBV4-2 and TRBJ2-5, with an unclear D gene assignment. The receptor was derived from a male donor with ankylosing spondylitis or in good health (not recorded which). Sequenced input: blood, either unsorted or a sorted T cell fraction (not recorded which). CDR3 reads: CASSQVGSFQETQYF. The nucleotides are TGTGCCAGCAGCCAAGTCGGCTCCTTCCAAGAGACCCAGTACTTC.